This TCR beta chain came from a study of blood T cell repertoires in COVID-19. The overall study: Some COVID-19 samples were acute and others convalescent; all came from the United States, Italy and Spain. T cells, B-cell-depleted T cells, or PBMCs provided the cDNA or gDNA that served as material.

This CDR3 region has 14 residues. V was shortened by 5 bases and J by 1 base, with 9 bases between the two germline ends. Per the germline V gene, CDR1 is MGHDK and CDR2 is SYGVNS. Authors' analysis steps: Estimated nucleated cell counts came from reference gene primer amplification. Sequenced by immunoSEQ multiplex PCR; TCRdb stores in-frame clones only, minus some. That table gives V, J and clone size, and the DNA gave D and trimming. Here the sample spans roughly 90,000 clones, 80% to 85% being singletons. Material for sequencing was peripheral blood. This clonotype was obtained from an elderly woman with active or convalescent COVID-19. The gene calls are TRBV25-1 and TRBJ1-5; D possibly corresponds to TRBD1 (6 bases). The CDR3 DNA reads as TGTGCCAGCAGTAAGGGGGAGAGCAATCAGCCCCAGCATTTT. Protein: CASSKGESNQPQHF.